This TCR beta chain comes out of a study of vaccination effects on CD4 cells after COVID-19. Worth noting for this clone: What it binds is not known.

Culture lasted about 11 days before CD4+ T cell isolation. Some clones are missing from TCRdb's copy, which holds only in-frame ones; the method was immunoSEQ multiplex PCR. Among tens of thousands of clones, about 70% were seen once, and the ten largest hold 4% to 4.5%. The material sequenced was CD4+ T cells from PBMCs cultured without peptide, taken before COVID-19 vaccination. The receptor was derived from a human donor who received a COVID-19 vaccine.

The CDR3 nucleotides read TGTGCCAGCAGCTCATATAGCGGGAGGGGGCAGTTCTTC. Its protein product is CASSSYSGRGQFF. The V and J genes are TRBV7-9 and TRBJ2-1; 11 bases fit TRBD2. V gave up 4 bases and J gave up 12 bases; unmatched junction bases: 5. Germline V gene sequence: CDR1 SEHNR, CDR2 FQNEAQ (reference sequence). The length of the CDR3 is 13 residues.